This passage covers 9 T cell receptor beta chains from one sample sequenced in a study of identical twins. TCRdb reanalysed the 5' RACE reads using MiXCR and keeps one entry per CDR3 protein. Of around 1.7 million distinct CDR3 sequences listed, about 30% are singletons. The sample consisted of cord blood. The receptors originated from a newborn girl in good health.

This chain links TRBV6-1 with TRBJ1-6; D may be TRBD1 (5 bases). Trimming left V 6 bases short and J 7 bases short, with 19 bases between. This CDR3 comprises 16 residues. Germline CDR1 and CDR2: MNHNS and SASEGT. This CDR3 is CASSERDALQNSPLHF. The CDR3 DNA sequence: TGTGCCAGCAGCGAGCGGGACGCGCTACAAAATTCACCCCTCCACTTT.

This clonotype showed up just a few times. The chain is built from TRBV25-1 and TRBJ2-5; D may correspond to TRBD1 or TRBD2 (5 bases each). Trimming took 3 bases from V and 4 from J, leaving 12 bases between them. This CDR3 comprises 14 residues. Per germline, CDR1 MGHDK and CDR2 SYGVNS. CDR3 residues: CASSDAGGRETQYF. The CDR3 nucleotides are TGTGCCAGCAGTGATGCTGGGGGTAGAGAGACCCAGTACTTC.

The J gene is TRBJ2-4, the V gene TRBV2; D remains unclear. V lost 1 base to trimming and J lost 13 bases, with 11 bases between them. The CDR3 consists of 12 residues. Germline V gives CDR1 SNHLY, CDR2 FYNNEI. The CDR3 here is CASSEDYPQQYF. For the CDR3, the DNA is TGTGCCAGCAGTGAAGATTATCCACAACAGTACTTC.

This rearrangement joins TRBV5-1 to TRBJ2-1; 11 bases fit TRBD2. Trimming took 4 bases from V and 4 from J; bases not matched to a gene: 7. This CDR3 contains 16 residues. Germline V CDR1 and CDR2: SGHRS, YFSETQ. The CDR3 loop reads CASSTGTSGKYNEQFF. CDR3 nucleotide sequence: TGCGCCAGCAGCACAGGGACTAGCGGCAAATACAATGAGCAGTTCTTC.

The chain couples TRBV5-5 to TRBJ2-3; 9 bases map to TRBD1. The CDR3 spans 14 residues. Germline trimming cut 5 bases from V and 5 bases from J; bases unmatched to any gene: 6. Germline-derived CDR1 and CDR2 are SGHKS and YYEKEE (reference sequence). CDR3 loop: CASSKDRGRDTQYF. CDR3 in DNA: TGTGCCAGCAGTAAGGACAGGGGAAGAGATACGCAGTATTTT.

This clonotype has more than one count but fewer than ten. The chain recombines TRBV2 with TRBJ2-4, with D uncertain. There are 11 residues in the CDR3. Trimming stripped 7 bases from V and 9 bases from J, with 10 bases between. From germline, CDR1 is SNHLY and CDR2 FYNNEI. This chain's CDR3 is CASTGTGIQYF. In nucleotides, the CDR3 is TGTGCCAGCACTGGCACGGGCATTCAGTACTTC.

A single count supports this clonotype. This chain links TRBV12-3 or TRBV12-4 with TRBJ2-3; D possibly matches TRBD1 or TRBD2 (6 bases each). Between the trimmed V and J ends, which lost 3 bases and 4 bases, there was a span of 14 bases. The CDR3 is made up of 15 amino acids. The CDR3 region is CASSFGGLEADTQYF. The DNA for the CDR3 is TGTGCCAGCAGTTTTGGGGGGCTCGAGGCAGATACGCAGTATTTT.

This clonotype appeared a few times. The rearrangement joins TRBV12-3 or TRBV12-4 to TRBJ1-1; D might be TRBD1 (6 bases). This CDR3 has 14 residues. The V and J ends lost 6 bases and 4 bases respectively, with 15 bases between them. The CDR3 nucleotides read TGTGCCAGCAGAGGTCGTCCCAGGGGCACTGAAGCTTTCTTT. Residues: CASRGRPRGTEAFF.

The CDR3 loop is CASSTRTGWGYTF. CDR3 DNA sequence: TGCGCCAGCAGCACGAGGACAGGGTGGGGCTACACCTTC. The chain links TRBV5-1 to TRBJ1-2; TRBD1 aligns across 8 bases. Trimming cost V 4 bases and J 8 bases; bases outside gene matches: 7. This CDR3 contains 13 residues. Per germline, CDR1 SGHRS and CDR2 YFSETQ.